The following is a T cell receptor (beta chain) sequence with its context. The data are from a study of shared T cell receptors in the human thymus. Sequencing used immunoSEQ multiplex PCR; TCRdb keeps in-frame clones, though not all of them. Seen here are some 760,000 clones, 70% to 90% observed once, and the top ten hold roughly 0.01%. These sequences were also reported in another study, on human thymus T cells. That study adds: Infants served as donors; they were healthy and Finnish and were having corrective surgery for congenital heart defects. Thymic samples were excised during corrective heart operations. Thymic as well as blood repertoires seemed to favor certain V and J genes unevenly.

The specimen was thymocytes. This TCR was recovered from a girl in the first two years of life with a congenital heart defect.

The DNA of the CDR3 is TGTGCCATCAGTCCAGCGGGGGGCCCGTTAGAGCAGTACTTC. Encoded protein: CAISPAGGPLEQYF. V is TRBV10-3 and J is TRBJ2-7, with 9 bases fitting TRBD2. The CDR3 runs 14 residues. V lost 5 bases to trimming and J lost 7 bases; unmatched junction nucleotides: 9. Germline V gene sequence: CDR1 ENHRY, CDR2 SYGVKD.